The source of this T cell receptor (beta chain) is a study of blood T cell repertoires in COVID-19. Study-wide background: The study drew acute and convalescent COVID-19 samples from the United States, Italy and Spain.

TCRdb's table, derived via immunoSEQ multiplex PCR, lists solely in-frame clones and lacks some. The sample lists roughly 180,000 clones; under 90% were seen once. Germline V lookup: CDR1 SGHRS, CDR2 YFSETQ. V was pared by 0 bases and J by 1 base, with 26 bases between. The CDR3 contains 22 residues. This sequence was found in a human donor in a cohort sampled during active COVID-19. V and J are TRBV5-1 and TRBJ2-6; no firm D call. The specimen was peripheral blood. CDR3 bases: TGCGCCAGCAGCTTGGCGGGTGGCAGCCCGATTCTCCCACAATCTGGGGCCAACGTCCTGACTTTC. Amino acids: CASSLAGGSPILPQSGANVLTF.